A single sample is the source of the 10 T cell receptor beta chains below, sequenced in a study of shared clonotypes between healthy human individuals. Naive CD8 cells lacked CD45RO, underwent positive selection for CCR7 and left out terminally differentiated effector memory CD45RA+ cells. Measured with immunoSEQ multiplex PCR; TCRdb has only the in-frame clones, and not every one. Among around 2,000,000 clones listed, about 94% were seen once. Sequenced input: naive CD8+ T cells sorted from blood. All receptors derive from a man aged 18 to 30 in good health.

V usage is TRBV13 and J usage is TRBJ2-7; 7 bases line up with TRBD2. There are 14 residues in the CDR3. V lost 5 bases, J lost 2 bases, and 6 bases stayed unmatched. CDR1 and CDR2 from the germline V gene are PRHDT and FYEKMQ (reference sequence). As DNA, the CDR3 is TGTGCCAGCAGCCAAAGCGGGACCCCCTACGAGCAGTACTTC. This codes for CASSQSGTPYEQYF.

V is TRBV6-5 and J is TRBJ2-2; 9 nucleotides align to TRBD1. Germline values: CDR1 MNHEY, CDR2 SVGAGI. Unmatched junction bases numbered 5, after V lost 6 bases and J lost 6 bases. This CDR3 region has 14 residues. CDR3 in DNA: TGTGCCAGCAGCATTGACAGGGGGTCCGGGGAGCTGTTTTTT. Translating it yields CASSIDRGSGELFF.

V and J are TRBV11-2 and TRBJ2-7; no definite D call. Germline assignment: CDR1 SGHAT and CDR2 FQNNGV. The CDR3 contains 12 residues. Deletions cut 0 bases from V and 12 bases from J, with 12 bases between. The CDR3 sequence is CASSLEARELYF. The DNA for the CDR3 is TGTGCCAGCAGCTTAGAAGCCAGAGAGTTGTACTTC.

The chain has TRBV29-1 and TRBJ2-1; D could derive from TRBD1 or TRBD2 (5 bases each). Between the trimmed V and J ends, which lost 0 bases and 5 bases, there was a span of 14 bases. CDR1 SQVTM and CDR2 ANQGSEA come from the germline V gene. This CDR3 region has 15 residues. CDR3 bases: TGCAGCGTTGAAGATCCAATAGGGACGGACAATGAGCAGTTCTTC. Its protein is CSVEDPIGTDNEQFF.

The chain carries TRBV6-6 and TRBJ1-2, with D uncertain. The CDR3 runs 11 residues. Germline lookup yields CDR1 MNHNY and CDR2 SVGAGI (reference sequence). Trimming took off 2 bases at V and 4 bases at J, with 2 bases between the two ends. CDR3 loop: CASSYGYGYTF. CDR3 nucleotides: TGTGCCAGCAGTTACGGCTATGGCTACACCTTC.

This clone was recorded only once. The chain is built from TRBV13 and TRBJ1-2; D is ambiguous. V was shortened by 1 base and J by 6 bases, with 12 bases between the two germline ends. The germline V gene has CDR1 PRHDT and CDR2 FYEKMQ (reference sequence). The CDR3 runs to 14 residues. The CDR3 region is CASSLVGVGDGYTF. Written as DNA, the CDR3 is TGTGCCAGCAGCTTAGTTGGGGTCGGCGATGGCTACACCTTC.

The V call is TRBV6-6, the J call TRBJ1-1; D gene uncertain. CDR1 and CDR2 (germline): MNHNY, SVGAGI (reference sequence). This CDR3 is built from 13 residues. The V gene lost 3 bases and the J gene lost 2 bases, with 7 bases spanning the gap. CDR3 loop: CASSYAHNTEAFF. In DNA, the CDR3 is TGTGCCAGCAGTTATGCTCACAACACTGAAGCTTTCTTT.

The CDR3 DNA reads as TGTGCCAGCCGCCCATCGCATGAAGCTTTCTTT. Translated: CASRPSHEAFF. The chain couples TRBV6-4 to TRBJ1-1; D unclear. Germline V lookup: CDR1 MRHNA, CDR2 SNTAGT. This CDR3 contains 11 residues. V lost 8 bases and J 7 bases, leaving 11 bases between the germline ends.

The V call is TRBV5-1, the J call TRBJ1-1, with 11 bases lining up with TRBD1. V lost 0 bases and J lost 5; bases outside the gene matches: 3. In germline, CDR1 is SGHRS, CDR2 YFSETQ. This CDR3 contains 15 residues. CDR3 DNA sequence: TGCGCCAGCAGCTTGGGGACAGGGGGCAGGACTGAAGCTTTCTTT. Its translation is CASSLGTGGRTEAFF.

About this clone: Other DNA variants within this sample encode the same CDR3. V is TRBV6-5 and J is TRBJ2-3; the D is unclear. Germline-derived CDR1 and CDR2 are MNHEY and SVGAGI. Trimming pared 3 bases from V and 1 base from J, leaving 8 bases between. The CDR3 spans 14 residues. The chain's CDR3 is CASSYGPGTDTQYF. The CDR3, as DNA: TGTGCCAGCAGTTATGGACCGGGCACAGATACGCAGTATTTT.